The 22 T cell receptor beta chains below were found in one sample sequenced in a study of blood T cell repertoires in COVID-19. Here immunoSEQ multiplex PCR was the method, and the copy in TCRdb shows in-frame clones only, minus some. Of roughly 160,000 clones in the sample, over 90% are singletons; the top ten hold about 0.54%. Material: peripheral blood. All receptors come from a man aged 45 to 65 with acute or convalescent COVID-19.

This chain links TRBV28 with TRBJ1-4; TRBD1 aligns across 7 bases. V lost 6 bases, J lost 1 base, and 8 bases stayed unmatched. Germline V gives CDR1 MDHEN, CDR2 SYDVKM. The CDR3 extends over 16 amino acids. The CDR3 here is CASSPLGTVTNEKLFF. For the CDR3, the DNA is TGTGCCAGCAGCCCCCTTGGGACAGTAACTAATGAAAAACTGTTTTTT.

The chain recombines TRBV18 with TRBJ1-3; 10 bases agree with TRBD1. The germline V gene encodes CDR1 KGHSH and CDR2 LQKENI. The CDR3 loop spans 15 amino acids. With V trimmed by 4 bases and J by 3 bases, 3 bases remained unmatched. The CDR3 is CASSQGTGDGNTIYF. The CDR3 nucleotides are TGTGCCAGCTCACAAGGGACAGGGGATGGAAACACCATATATTTT.

The V call is TRBV9, the J call TRBJ2-5; TRBD2 matches 9 bases. Germline V gene sequence: CDR1 SGDLS, CDR2 YYNGEE. The CDR3 runs to 16 residues. V lost 4 bases and J lost 4; bases outside the gene matches: 11. The CDR3 sequence is CASSPGPSGISETQYF. The CDR3 nucleotides read TGTGCCAGCAGCCCGGGGCCTAGCGGGATTTCAGAGACCCAGTACTTC.

This clone was observed once. The CDR3 region is CATSRVRQANQPQHF. DNA of the CDR3: TGTGCCACCAGCAGAGTAAGGCAGGCGAATCAGCCCCAGCATTTT. V gene TRBV15 combines with J gene TRBJ1-5; D remains ambiguous. The CDR3 spans 15 residues. The V gene lost 1 base and the J gene lost 4 bases, with 11 bases spanning the gap. CDR1 is LNHNV and CDR2 is YYDKDF in the germline V gene (reference sequence).

The chain combines TRBV9 with TRBJ1-1; D remains unclear. V shed 0 bases and J shed 4 bases, with 13 bases lying between them. This CDR3 is built from 15 residues. CDR1 SGDLS and CDR2 YYNGEE come from the germline V gene. The CDR3 sequence is CASSVVDRAATEAFF. The CDR3 bases are TGTGCCAGCAGCGTAGTCGACCGTGCGGCCACTGAAGCTTTCTTT. Full variable domain (missing parts from reference TRBV9 and TRBJ1-1): DSGVTQTPKHLITATGQRVTLRCSPRSGDLSVYWYQQSLDQGLQFLIQYYNGEERAKGNILERFSAQQFPDLHSELNLSSLELGDSALYFCASSVVDRAATEAFFGQGTRLTVV.

V usage is TRBV6-2 or TRBV6-3 and J usage is TRBJ1-3; TRBD1 matches at 7 bases. The CDR3 consists of 15 residues. V was clipped by 2 bases and J by 14 bases; unmatched bases: 15. Germline CDR1 is MNHEY and CDR2 is SVGEGT. CDR3 protein: CASSYPSRGNSGVYF. The CDR3 region has the DNA TGTGCCAGCAGTTACCCCAGCAGGGGGAATAGCGGGGTATATTTT.

This sequence joins TRBV10-2 and TRBJ2-3; TRBD1 might be the D (5 bases). Trimming left V 6 bases short and J 6 bases short, with 10 bases between. Per germline, CDR1 WSHSY and CDR2 SAAADI. This CDR3 is built from 12 residues. The CDR3 is CASSPQADTQYF. The CDR3 bases are TGCGCCAGCAGCCCACAGGCGGATACGCAGTATTTT.

The chain links TRBV4-1 to TRBJ2-1; 7 nucleotides match TRBD1. CDR1 MGHRA and CDR2 YSYEKL come from the germline V gene. This CDR3 is 15 amino acids long. With 1 base clipped from V and 0 bases from J, the junction kept 0 bases outside the gene matches. CDR3 loop: CASSQGQGSYNEQFF. DNA for the CDR3: TGCGCCAGCAGCCAAGGACAGGGCTCCTACAATGAGCAGTTCTTC.

The J gene is TRBJ2-2, the V gene TRBV28; 8 bases are a match to TRBD2. With 3 bases clipped from V and 8 bases from J, the junction kept 14 bases outside the gene matches. This CDR3 is 17 amino acids long. Germline assignment: CDR1 MDHEN and CDR2 SYDVKM. In DNA form, the CDR3 reads TGTGCCAGCAGTTTGGGCGGAATAGCGGGGCCGACTGGGGAGCTGTTTTTT. Its protein product is CASSLGGIAGPTGELFF.

In this sample, this clone turned up once. The chain recombines TRBV7-2 with TRBJ2-2, with 9 bases matching TRBD2. Germline CDR1 SGHTA, CDR2 FQGNSA. The trim removed 5 bases at V and 5 bases at J, leaving 9 bases unmatched. The CDR3 spans 16 residues. The CDR3 protein is CASSTAGGPGTGELFF. In DNA, the CDR3 is TGTGCCAGCAGCACTGCGGGGGGGCCGGGAACCGGGGAGCTGTTTTTT.

The chain is built from TRBV12-3 or TRBV12-4 and TRBJ2-1, with 8 bases aligning to TRBD2. The V segment lost 8 bases and the J segment 5 bases; nucleotides outside the gene matches: 5. The CDR3 consists of 13 residues. The CDR3 reads CASGPRGDNEQFF. CDR3 bases: TGTGCCAGCGGCCCGCGGGGGGACAATGAGCAGTTCTTC.

V and J are TRBV19 and TRBJ2-4; D gene uncertain. The CDR3 extends over 11 amino acids. V lost 3 bases and J 7 bases, leaving 4 bases between the germline ends. Germline CDR1 reads LNHDA; CDR2 reads SQIVND (reference sequence). The CDR3 DNA is TGTGCCAGTAGTATCTCGAACATTCAGTACTTC. Translated, it gives CASSISNIQYF.

This chain uses TRBV11-3 with TRBJ2-2, with a weak D call TRBD2 (5 bases). The CDR3 runs to 12 residues. Trimming removed 4 bases at V and 8 bases at J, with 8 bases between. Germline CDR1 reads SGHNT; CDR2 reads YENEEA. For the CDR3, the DNA is TGTGCCAGCAGCTCCCGAGGGGGGGAGCTGTTTTTT. It encodes CASSSRGGELFF.

The rearrangement links TRBV7-9 to TRBJ1-3; D call uncertain. In germline, CDR1 is SEHNR, CDR2 FQNEAQ (reference sequence). The CDR3 totals 15 residues. The V end was cut by 5 bases, the J end by 0 bases, with 11 bases between. In DNA, the CDR3 is TGTGCCAGCAGCGCAGACACCGACTCTGGAAACACCATATATTTT. Its translation: CASSADTDSGNTIYF.

The chain joins TRBV28 to TRBJ1-2; no clear D. CDR3 length: 12 amino acids. The germline V gene has CDR1 MDHEN and CDR2 SYDVKM. V shed 5 bases and J shed 3 bases, with 7 bases lying between them. The CDR3 reads CASSLSYYGYTF. CDR3 nucleotides: TGTGCCAGCAGTCTAAGTTACTATGGCTACACCTTC.

The chain couples TRBV28 to TRBJ2-5; perhaps TRBD1 as D (5 bases). CDR3 length: 13 residues. From germline, CDR1 is MDHEN and CDR2 SYDVKM. V lost 2 bases and J lost 4, with 8 bases in between. CDR3: CASSLQGTETQYF. As DNA, the CDR3 is TGTGCCAGCAGTTTACAGGGTACAGAGACCCAGTACTTC.

This clone has only one observation. The chain uses TRBV5-1 and TRBJ2-3; 12 bases line up with TRBD1. The V segment lost 3 bases and the J segment 4 bases; nucleotides outside the gene matches: 9. The CDR3 is 17 amino acids. The germline V gene has CDR1 SGHRS and CDR2 YFSETQ. The CDR3 DNA is TGCGCCAGCAGCTCCCCGGGACAGGGGGCTAGAGCAGATACGCAGTATTTT. Translated, it gives CASSSPGQGARADTQYF.

The gene calls are TRBV6-2 or TRBV6-3 and TRBJ1-4; D might be TRBD1 (6 bases). V was clipped by 4 bases and J by 0 bases, with 12 bases between them. Germline V gene sequence: CDR1 MNHEY, CDR2 SVGEGT. This CDR3 region has 16 residues. The DNA for the CDR3 is TGTGCCAGCAGTTCCCGGGACATTCCAACTAATGAAAAACTGTTTTTT. It yields the protein CASSSRDIPTNEKLFF.

The chain has TRBV9 and TRBJ2-1; TRBD1 agrees at 9 bases. This CDR3 region has 16 residues. Per germline, CDR1 SGDLS and CDR2 YYNGEE. The J segment lost 5 bases and the V segment lost 2 bases, leaving 8 bases of the junction unmatched. CDR3 region: CASSVNPGQGDNEQFF. CDR3 nucleotide sequence: TGTGCCAGCAGCGTCAATCCGGGACAGGGCGACAATGAGCAGTTCTTC. Full variable domain (outside the CDR3, taken from reference TRBV9 and TRBJ2-1): DSGVTQTPKHLITATGQRVTLRCSPRSGDLSVYWYQQSLDQGLQFLIQYYNGEERAKGNILERFSAQQFPDLHSELNLSSLELGDSALYFCASSVNPGQGDNEQFFGPGTRLTVL.

This chain uses TRBV10-1 with TRBJ1-5; 11 nucleotides agree with TRBD1. From germline, CDR1 is WNHNN and CDR2 SYGVQD (reference sequence). The CDR3 length is 17 residues. The V and J ends lost 7 bases and 0 bases, in that order; junction bases with no gene match: 8. The CDR3 nucleotides read TGCGCCAGCATCCCGGACAGGGGGCCTTGTAGCAATCAGCCCCAGCATTTT. Protein: CASIPDRGPCSNQPQHF.

The chain is built from TRBV7-9 and TRBJ2-5, with no clear D. V lost 0 bases to trimming and J lost 4 bases, with 6 bases between them. The CDR3 is 13 amino acids. The V gene's germline CDR1 is SEHNR and CDR2 FQNEAQ (reference sequence). The CDR3 loop reads CASSLAGRETQYF. CDR3 nucleotides: TGTGCCAGCAGCTTAGCGGGCCGAGAGACCCAGTACTTC.

A single count supports this clone. The V gene is TRBV7-9, the J gene TRBJ2-3; D is possibly TRBD1 (5 bases). Trimming pared 3 bases from V and 1 base from J, leaving 11 bases between. Germline V lookup: CDR1 SEHNR, CDR2 FQNEAQ (reference sequence). This CDR3 region has 15 residues. CDR3 amino acids: CASSFVGQRTDTQYF. The CDR3 bases are TGTGCCAGCAGCTTTGTCGGACAACGCACAGATACGCAGTATTTT.